The rows below give T cell receptor beta chains drawn from one sample of a study of OX40 agonist ivuxolimab in advanced cancers. This table comes from immunoSEQ multiplex PCR, and its TCRdb copy is limited to in-frame clones, with some not included. The table shows 65,000 to 90,000 clones, with 75% to 90% occurring only once. The sequencing used CD4+ or CD8+ T cells sorted from blood, collected in a trial of the OX40 agonist ivuxolimab. Receptor source: an adult with an advanced solid tumor such as melanoma, head and neck, liver or kidney cancer. CDR3s leave out the opening cysteine and the closing phenylalanine or tryptophan. A D gene is named only where the DNA matches it firmly.

J gene: TRBJ2-7; V gene: TRBV6-5; D gene: .; CDR3 protein: ASSRVAEYEQY
J gene: TRBJ2-3; V gene: TRBV7-6; D gene: TRBD1; CDR3 protein: ASSSTSYDRETQY
J gene: TRBJ1-1; V gene: TRBV16; D gene: .; CDR3 protein: ASSQSEGNPWNTEAF
J gene: TRBJ2-7; V gene: TRBV7-9; D gene: .; CDR3 protein: ASSFPTSYEQY
J gene: TRBJ2-7; V gene: TRBV2; D gene: .; CDR3 protein: ASTEERAGTYEQY
J gene: TRBJ2-7; V gene: TRBV6-5; D gene: .; CDR3 protein: ASSYSRAYEQY
J gene: TRBJ2-1; V gene: TRBV7-7; D gene: TRBD2; CDR3 protein: ASSLWLADYNEQF
J gene: TRBJ2-2; V gene: TRBV27; D gene: .; CDR3 protein: ATHPWTAPNTGELF
J gene: TRBJ1-1; V gene: TRBV29-1; D gene: .; CDR3 protein: SALGGGTYTEAF
J gene: TRBJ2-7; V gene: TRBV5-1; D gene: TRBD2; CDR3 protein: ASSLKTSRYEQY
J gene: TRBJ1-5; V gene: TRBV27; D gene: .; CDR3 protein: ASSLLGNQPQH
J gene: TRBJ1-1; V gene: TRBV4-1; D gene: .; CDR3 protein: ASSQGLEAF
J gene: TRBJ2-7; V gene: TRBV29-1; D gene: .; CDR3 protein: SVEDERQDSYEQY
J gene: TRBJ2-2; V gene: TRBV9; D gene: .; CDR3 protein: ASSLSGAGELF
J gene: TRBJ2-7; V gene: TRBV7-2; D gene: TRBD1; CDR3 protein: ASSYGTGTYEQY
J gene: TRBJ2-1; V gene: TRBV28; D gene: TRBD2; CDR3 protein: ASSWTSGIYNEQF
J gene: TRBJ1-1; V gene: TRBV18; D gene: .; CDR3 protein: ASSPDRMNTEAF
J gene: TRBJ2-7; V gene: TRBV7-9; D gene: .; CDR3 protein: ASRLTGFQDEQY
J gene: TRBJ2-7; V gene: TRBV5-1; D gene: .; CDR3 protein: ASSFGNEQY
J gene: TRBJ1-2; V gene: TRBV19; D gene: .; CDR3 protein: ASNTQGGLSFGYT
J gene: TRBJ2-7; V gene: TRBV10-2; D gene: .; CDR3 protein: ASSGDTYEQY
J gene: TRBJ2-1; V gene: TRBV27; D gene: .; CDR3 protein: ASSLSAGPGTEQF
J gene: TRBJ1-5; V gene: TRBV27; D gene: TRBD1; CDR3 protein: ASRRQGSNQPQH
J gene: TRBJ2-7; V gene: TRBV25-1; D gene: .; CDR3 protein: ASSDFGHTGDEQY
J gene: TRBJ1-2; V gene: TRBV7-9; D gene: .; CDR3 protein: ASSPTGGANYGYT
J gene: TRBJ2-7; V gene: TRBV30; D gene: TRBD1; CDR3 protein: ACFSGTDSSYEQY
J gene: TRBJ1-1; V gene: TRBV27; D gene: .; CDR3 protein: ASSLFWRGTLLGAEAF
J gene: TRBJ1-2; V gene: TRBV5-1; D gene: .; CDR3 protein: ASSLDGVSYT
J gene: TRBJ2-7; V gene: TRBV5-8; D gene: .; CDR3 protein: ASSLGQRIPYEQY
J gene: TRBJ2-2; V gene: TRBV9; D gene: .; CDR3 protein: ASSVEGTAVGELF
J gene: TRBJ1-6; V gene: TRBV10-1; D gene: TRBD1; CDR3 protein: ASSEGDSSWSSPLH
J gene: TRBJ2-1; V gene: TRBV27; D gene: .; CDR3 protein: ASSSLRNGDEQF
J gene: TRBJ1-1; V gene: TRBV29-1; D gene: .; CDR3 protein: SVEEGMNTEAF
J gene: TRBJ2-7; V gene: TRBV5-6; D gene: .; CDR3 protein: ASSLTARRDYEQY
J gene: TRBJ2-3; V gene: TRBV11-2; D gene: .; CDR3 protein: ASSRLVADTQY
J gene: TRBJ1-1; V gene: TRBV27; D gene: .; CDR3 protein: ASSFMGMNTEAF
J gene: TRBJ1-2; V gene: TRBV25-1; D gene: .; CDR3 protein: ASSGPGTNYGYT
J gene: TRBJ2-7; V gene: TRBV27; D gene: TRBD1; CDR3 protein: ASSLGPGQGFYEQY
J gene: TRBJ2-7; V gene: TRBV7-8; D gene: TRBD1; CDR3 protein: ASSLGLTGIKNYEQY
J gene: TRBJ1-2; V gene: TRBV27; D gene: .; CDR3 protein: ASSLTPGGVKGYT
J gene: TRBJ1-1; V gene: TRBV6-1; D gene: .; CDR3 protein: ASRVLGTEAF
J gene: TRBJ2-1; V gene: TRBV7-8; D gene: .; CDR3 protein: ASSFPGYEQF